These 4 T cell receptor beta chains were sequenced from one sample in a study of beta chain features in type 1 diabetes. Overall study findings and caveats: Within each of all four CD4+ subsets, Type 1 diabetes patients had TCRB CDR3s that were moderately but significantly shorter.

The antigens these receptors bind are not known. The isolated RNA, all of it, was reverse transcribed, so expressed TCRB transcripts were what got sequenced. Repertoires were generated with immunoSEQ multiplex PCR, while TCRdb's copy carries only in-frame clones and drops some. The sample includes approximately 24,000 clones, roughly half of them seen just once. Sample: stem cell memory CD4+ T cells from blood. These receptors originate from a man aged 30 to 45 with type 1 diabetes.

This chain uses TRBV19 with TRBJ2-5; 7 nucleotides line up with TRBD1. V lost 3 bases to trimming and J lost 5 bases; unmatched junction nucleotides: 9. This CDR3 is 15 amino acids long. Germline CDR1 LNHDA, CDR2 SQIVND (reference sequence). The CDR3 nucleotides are TGTGCCAGTAGTATGTTAAGGGGGCAGGGGGAGACCCAGTACTTC. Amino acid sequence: CASSMLRGQGETQYF. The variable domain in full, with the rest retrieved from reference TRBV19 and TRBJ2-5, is DGGITQSPKYLFRKEGQNVTLSCEQNLNHDAMYWYRQDPGQGLRLIYYSQIVNDFQKGDIAEGYSVSREKKESFPLTVTSAQKNPTAFYLCASSMLRGQGETQYFGPGTRLLVL.

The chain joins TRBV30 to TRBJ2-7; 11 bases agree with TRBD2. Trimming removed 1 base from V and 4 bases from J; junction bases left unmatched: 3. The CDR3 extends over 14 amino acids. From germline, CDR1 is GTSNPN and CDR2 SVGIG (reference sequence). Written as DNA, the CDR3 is TGTGCCTGGAGTGGTACTAGCGGGAGTTACGAGCAGTACTTC. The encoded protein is CAWSGTSGSYEQYF.

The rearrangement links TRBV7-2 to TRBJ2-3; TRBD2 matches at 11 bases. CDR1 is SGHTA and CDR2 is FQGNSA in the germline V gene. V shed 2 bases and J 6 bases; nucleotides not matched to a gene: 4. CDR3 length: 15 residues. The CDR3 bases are TGTGCCAGCAGCTTACTAGCGGGGGGCCCGGATACGCAGTATTTT. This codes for CASSLLAGGPDTQYF. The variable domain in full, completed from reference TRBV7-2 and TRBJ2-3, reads GAGVSQSPSNKVTEKGKDVELRCDPISGHTALYWYRQSLGQGLEFLIYFQGNSAPDKSGLPSDRFSAERTGGSVSTLTIQRTQQEDSAVYLCASSLLAGGPDTQYFGPGTRLTVL.

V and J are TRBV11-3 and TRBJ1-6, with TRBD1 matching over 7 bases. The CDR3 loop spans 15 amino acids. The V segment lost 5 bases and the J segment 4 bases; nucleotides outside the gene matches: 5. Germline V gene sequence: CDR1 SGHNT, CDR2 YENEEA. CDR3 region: CASSPGQPYNSPLHF. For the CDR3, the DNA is TGTGCCAGCAGCCCGGGACAGCCATATAATTCACCCCTCCACTTT. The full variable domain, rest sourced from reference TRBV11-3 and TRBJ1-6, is EAGVVQSPRYKIIEKKQPVAFWCNPISGHNTLYWYLQNLGQGPELLIRYENEEAVDDSQLPKDRFSAERLKGVDSTLKIQPAELGDSAVYLCASSPGQPYNSPLHFGNGTRLTVT.